The present T cell receptor beta chain was sequenced within a study of PD-L1 blockade in urothelial cancer. Overall study: Patients initiated atezolizumab in the mid-2010s at 1,200 mg intravenously every 3 weeks. The study recovered a median of roughly 150,000 T cells per blood sample. Study-wide findings and caveats: Clonality of blood TCR below the median before treatment predicted better survival.

As concerns this clone: Its target is unknown.

V shed 4 bases, J shed 3 bases, and the junction held 10 bases outside the gene matches. CDR3 length equals 16 residues. The germline gives CDR1 SGHRS, CDR2 YFSETQ. The repertoire was sequenced with immunoSEQ multiplex PCR; TCRdb's copy has only in-frame clones and lacks some. The sample consists of 40,000 to 60,000 clones, 70% to 80% of them appearing once. As for time point: pretreatment peripheral blood. Patients suffered from locally advanced or metastatic urothelial carcinoma. The sample here was PBMCs, taken around atezolizumab (anti-PD-L1) treatment. This clonotype originated in a man between 65 and 85 years old with urothelial cancer. The genes are TRBV5-1 and TRBJ2-7, with 10 bases lining up with TRBD1. The CDR3 loop reads CASSLPPGQGIYEQYF. The CDR3 nucleotides are TGCGCCAGCAGCCTGCCCCCGGGACAGGGGATCTACGAGCAGTACTTC.